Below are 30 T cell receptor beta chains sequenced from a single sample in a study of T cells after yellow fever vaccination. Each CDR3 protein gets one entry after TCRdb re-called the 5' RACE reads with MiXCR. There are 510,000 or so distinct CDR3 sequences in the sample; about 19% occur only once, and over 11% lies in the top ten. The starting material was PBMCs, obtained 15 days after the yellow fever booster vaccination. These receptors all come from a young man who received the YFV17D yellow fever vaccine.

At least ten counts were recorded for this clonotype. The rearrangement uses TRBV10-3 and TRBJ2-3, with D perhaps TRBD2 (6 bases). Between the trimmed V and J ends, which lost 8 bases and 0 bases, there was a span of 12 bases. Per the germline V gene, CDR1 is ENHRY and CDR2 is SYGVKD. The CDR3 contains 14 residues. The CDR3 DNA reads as TGTGCCATCGCGCGGGGCTCTAGCACAGATACGCAGTATTTT. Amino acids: CAIARGSSTDTQYF.

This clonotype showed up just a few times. The CDR3 is CASSQESGELYEQYF. The CDR3 DNA is TGTGCCAGCAGCCAAGAGTCAGGGGAATTGTACGAGCAGTACTTC. This chain connects TRBV14 to TRBJ2-7; TRBD1 is a possible D gene (6 bases). This CDR3 contains 15 residues. V shed 0 bases and J shed 4 bases, with 13 bases lying between them. CDR1 is SGHDN, CDR2 FVKESK, per germline.

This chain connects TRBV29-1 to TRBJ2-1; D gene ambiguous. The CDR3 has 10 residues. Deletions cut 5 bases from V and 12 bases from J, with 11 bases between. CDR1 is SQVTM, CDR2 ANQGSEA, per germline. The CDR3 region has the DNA TGCAGCGTTCGATCTTTGGGGCAGTTCTTC. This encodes CSVRSLGQFF.

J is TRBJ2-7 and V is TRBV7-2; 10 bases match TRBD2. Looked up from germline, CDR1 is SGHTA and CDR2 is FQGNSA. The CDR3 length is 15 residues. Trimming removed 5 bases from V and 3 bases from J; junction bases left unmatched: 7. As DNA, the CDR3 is TGTGCCAGCAGCGGCCGAGCGGGAGGGAGCTACGAGCAGTACTTC. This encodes CASSGRAGGSYEQYF. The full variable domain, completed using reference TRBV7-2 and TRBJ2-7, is GAGVSQSPSNKVTEKGKDVELRCDPISGHTALYWYRQSLGQGLEFLIYFQGNSAPDKSGLPSDRFSAERTGGSVSTLTIQRTQQEDSAVYLCASSGRAGGSYEQYFGPGTRLTVT.

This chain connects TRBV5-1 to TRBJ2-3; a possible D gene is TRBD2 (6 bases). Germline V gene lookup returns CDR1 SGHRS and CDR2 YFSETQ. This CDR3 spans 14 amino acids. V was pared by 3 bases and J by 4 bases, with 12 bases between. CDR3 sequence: CASSWELAPDTQYF. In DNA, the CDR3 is TGCGCCAGCAGCTGGGAACTAGCCCCAGATACGCAGTATTTT.

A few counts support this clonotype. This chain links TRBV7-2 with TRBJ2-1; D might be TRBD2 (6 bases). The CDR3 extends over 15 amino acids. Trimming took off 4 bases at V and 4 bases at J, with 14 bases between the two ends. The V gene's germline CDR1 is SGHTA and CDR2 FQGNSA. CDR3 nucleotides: TGTGCCAGCAGCTCCCGGGAGCGGGTGTACAATGAGCAGTTCTTC. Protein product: CASSSRERVYNEQFF.

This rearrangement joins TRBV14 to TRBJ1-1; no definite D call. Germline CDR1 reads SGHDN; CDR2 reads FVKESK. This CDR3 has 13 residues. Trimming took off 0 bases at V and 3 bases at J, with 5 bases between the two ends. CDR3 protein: CASSQDLDTEAFF. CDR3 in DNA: TGTGCCAGCAGCCAAGATCTGGACACTGAAGCTTTCTTT.

The CDR3 sequence: CASSRAGGTGELFF. CDR3 coding DNA: TGTGCCAGCAGCCGGGCGGGCGGCACCGGGGAGCTGTTTTTT. J is TRBJ2-2 and V is TRBV7-2, with D tentatively TRBD2 (5 bases). From germline, CDR1 is SGHTA and CDR2 FQGNSA. Deletions cut 5 bases from V and 4 bases from J, with 11 bases between. The CDR3 is 14 residues long. The full variable domain, its missing parts supplied by reference TRBV7-2 and TRBJ2-2, is GAGVSQSPSNKVTEKGKDVELRCDPISGHTALYWYRQSLGQGLEFLIYFQGNSAPDKSGLPSDRFSAERTGGSVSTLTIQRTQQEDSAVYLCASSRAGGTGELFFGEGSRLTVL.

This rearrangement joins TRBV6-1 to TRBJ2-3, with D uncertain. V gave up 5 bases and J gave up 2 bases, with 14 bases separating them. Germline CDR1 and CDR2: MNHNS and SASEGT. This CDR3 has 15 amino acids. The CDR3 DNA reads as TGTGCCAGCAGTCCTCCCCCGAGAGCCACAGATACGCAGTATTTT. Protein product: CASSPPPRATDTQYF.

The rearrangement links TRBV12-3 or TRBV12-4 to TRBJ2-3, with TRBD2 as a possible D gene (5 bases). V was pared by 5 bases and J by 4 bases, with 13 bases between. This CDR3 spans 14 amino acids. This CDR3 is CASSRTGLADTQYF. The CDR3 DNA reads TGTGCCAGCAGTCGCACTGGACTCGCAGATACGCAGTATTTT.

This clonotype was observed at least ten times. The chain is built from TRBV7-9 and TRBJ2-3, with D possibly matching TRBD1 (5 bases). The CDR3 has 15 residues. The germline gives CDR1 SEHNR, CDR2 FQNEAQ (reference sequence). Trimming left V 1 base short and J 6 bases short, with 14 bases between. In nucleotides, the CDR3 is TGTGCCAGCAGCTTAGGAGACAGAGAACGGGATACGCAGTATTTT. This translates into CASSLGDRERDTQYF.

The CDR3 DNA follows: TGTGCCAGCAGGCCTGGAGTCCCAGATACGCAGTATTTT. It translates to CASRPGVPDTQYF. The V and J genes are TRBV27 and TRBJ2-3, with D unresolved. Germline V gives CDR1 MNHEY, CDR2 SMNVEV (reference sequence). The CDR3 loop spans 13 amino acids. Trimming removed 6 bases from V and 4 bases from J, with 11 bases in between.

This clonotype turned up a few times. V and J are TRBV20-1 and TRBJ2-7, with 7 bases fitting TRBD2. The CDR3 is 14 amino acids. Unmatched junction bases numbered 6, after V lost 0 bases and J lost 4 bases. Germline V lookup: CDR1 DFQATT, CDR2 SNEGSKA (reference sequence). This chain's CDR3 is CSAREPSGTYEQYF. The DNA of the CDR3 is TGCAGTGCTAGAGAGCCGAGCGGGACTTACGAGCAGTACTTC.

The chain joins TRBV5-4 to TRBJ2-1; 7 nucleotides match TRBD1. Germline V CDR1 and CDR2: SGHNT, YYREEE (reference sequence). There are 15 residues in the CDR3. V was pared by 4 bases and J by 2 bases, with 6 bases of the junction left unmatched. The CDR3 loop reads CASSARDSPYNEQFF. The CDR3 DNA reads TGTGCCAGCAGCGCCAGGGACAGCCCCTACAATGAGCAGTTCTTC.

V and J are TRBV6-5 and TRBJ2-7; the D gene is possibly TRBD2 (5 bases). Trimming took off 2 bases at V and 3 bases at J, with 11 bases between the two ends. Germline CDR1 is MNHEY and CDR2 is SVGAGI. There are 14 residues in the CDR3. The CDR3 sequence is CASSYKTGIYEQYF. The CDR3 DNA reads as TGTGCCAGCAGTTACAAGACGGGAATCTACGAGCAGTACTTC.

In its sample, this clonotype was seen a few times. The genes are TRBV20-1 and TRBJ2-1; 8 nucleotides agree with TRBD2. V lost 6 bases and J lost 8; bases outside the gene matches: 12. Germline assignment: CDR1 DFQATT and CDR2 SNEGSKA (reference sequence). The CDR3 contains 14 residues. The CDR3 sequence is CSAADSGKVYEQFF. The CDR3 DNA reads TGCAGTGCCGCCGATAGCGGGAAGGTCTATGAGCAGTTCTTC.

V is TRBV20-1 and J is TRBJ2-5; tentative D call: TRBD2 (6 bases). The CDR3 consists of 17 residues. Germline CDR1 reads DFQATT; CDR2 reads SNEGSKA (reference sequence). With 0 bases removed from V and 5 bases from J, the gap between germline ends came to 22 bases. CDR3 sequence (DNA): TGCAGTGCTAGAGATAGCGGCGGCTCGATTTACTTGGAGACCCAGTACTTC. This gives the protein CSARDSGGSIYLETQYF.

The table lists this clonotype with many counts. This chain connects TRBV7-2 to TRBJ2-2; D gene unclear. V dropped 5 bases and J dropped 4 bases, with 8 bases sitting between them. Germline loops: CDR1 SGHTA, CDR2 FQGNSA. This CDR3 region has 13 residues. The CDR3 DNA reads TGTGCCAGCAGCCCTGCGCCCACCGGGGAGCTGTTTTTT. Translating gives CASSPAPTGELFF.

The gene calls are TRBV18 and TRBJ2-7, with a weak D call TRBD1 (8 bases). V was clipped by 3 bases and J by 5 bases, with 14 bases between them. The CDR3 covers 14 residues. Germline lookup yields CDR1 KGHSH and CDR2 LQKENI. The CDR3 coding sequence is TGTGCCAGCTCACCCGACAGGGGAGGGGACGAGCAGTACTTC. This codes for CASSPDRGGDEQYF.

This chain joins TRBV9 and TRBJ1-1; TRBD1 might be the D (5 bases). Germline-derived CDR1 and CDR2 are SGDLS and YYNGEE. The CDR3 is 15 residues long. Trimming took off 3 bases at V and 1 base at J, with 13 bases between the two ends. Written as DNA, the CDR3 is TGTGCCAGCAGCGCCCAAGGAGGGACGAACACTGAAGCTTTCTTT. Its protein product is CASSAQGGTNTEAFF. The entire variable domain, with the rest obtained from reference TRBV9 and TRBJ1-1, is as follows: DSGVTQTPKHLITATGQRVTLRCSPRSGDLSVYWYQQSLDQGLQFLIQYYNGEERAKGNILERFSAQQFPDLHSELNLSSLELGDSALYFCASSAQGGTNTEAFFGQGTRLTVV.

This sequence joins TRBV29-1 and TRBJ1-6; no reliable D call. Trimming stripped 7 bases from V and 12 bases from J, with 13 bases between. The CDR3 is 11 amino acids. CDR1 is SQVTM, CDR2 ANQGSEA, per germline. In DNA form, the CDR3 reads TGCAGCGCCCGTTTTGGAGGACCCCTCCACTTT. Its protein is CSARFGGPLHF.

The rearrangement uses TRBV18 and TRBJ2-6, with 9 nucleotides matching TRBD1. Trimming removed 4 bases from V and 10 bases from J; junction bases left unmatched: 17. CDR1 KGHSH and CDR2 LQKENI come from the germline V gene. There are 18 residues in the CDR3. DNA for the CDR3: TGTGCCAGCTCACAGCGGGACAGGGAAAAAGTTGGCTTAAACGTCCTGACTTTC. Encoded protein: CASSQRDREKVGLNVLTF.

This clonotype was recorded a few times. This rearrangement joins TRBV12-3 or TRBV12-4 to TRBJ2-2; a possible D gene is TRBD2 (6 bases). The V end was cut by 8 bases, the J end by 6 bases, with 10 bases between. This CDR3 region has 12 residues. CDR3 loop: CASGREPGELFF. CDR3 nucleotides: TGTGCCAGCGGTCGGGAGCCCGGGGAGCTGTTTTTT.

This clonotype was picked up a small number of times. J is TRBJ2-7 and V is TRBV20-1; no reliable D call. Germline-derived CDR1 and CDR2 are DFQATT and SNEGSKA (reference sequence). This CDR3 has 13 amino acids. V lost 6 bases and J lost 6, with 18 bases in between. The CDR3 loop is CSAANPTTAEQYF. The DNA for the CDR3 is TGCAGTGCCGCAAACCCCACAACGGCCGAGCAGTACTTC.

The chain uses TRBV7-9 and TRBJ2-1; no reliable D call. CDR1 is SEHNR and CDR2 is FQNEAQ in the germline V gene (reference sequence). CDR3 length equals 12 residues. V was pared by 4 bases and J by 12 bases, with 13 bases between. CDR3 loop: CASSSRATGQFF. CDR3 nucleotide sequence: TGTGCCAGCAGCTCCCGAGCTACCGGGCAGTTCTTC.

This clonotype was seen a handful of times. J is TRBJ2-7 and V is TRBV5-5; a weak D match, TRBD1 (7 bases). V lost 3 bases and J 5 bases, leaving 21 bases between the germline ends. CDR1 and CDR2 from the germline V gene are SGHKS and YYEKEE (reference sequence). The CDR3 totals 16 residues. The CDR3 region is CASSSVTRDRRNEQYF. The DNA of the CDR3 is TGTGCCAGCAGCTCAGTCACGCGGGACAGACGTAACGAGCAGTACTTC.

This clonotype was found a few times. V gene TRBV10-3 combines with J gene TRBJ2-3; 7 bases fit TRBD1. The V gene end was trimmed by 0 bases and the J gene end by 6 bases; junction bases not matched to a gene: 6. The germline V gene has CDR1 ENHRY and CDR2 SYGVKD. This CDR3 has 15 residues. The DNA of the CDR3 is TGTGCCATCAGTGAGTCGACAGGGTTTTCGGATACGCAGTATTTT. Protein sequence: CAISESTGFSDTQYF.

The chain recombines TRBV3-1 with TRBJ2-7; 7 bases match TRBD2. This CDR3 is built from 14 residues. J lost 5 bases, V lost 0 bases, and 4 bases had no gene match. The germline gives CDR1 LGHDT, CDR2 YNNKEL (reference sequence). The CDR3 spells CASSQDWTSNEQYF. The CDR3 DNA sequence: TGTGCCAGCAGCCAAGATTGGACTAGTAACGAGCAGTACTTC.

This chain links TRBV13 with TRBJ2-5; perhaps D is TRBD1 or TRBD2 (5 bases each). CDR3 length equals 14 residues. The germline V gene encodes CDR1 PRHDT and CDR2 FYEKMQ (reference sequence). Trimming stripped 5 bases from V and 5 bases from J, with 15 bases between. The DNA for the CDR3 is TGTGCCAGCAGCGGACTTGCAGGGCTGGAGACCCAGTACTTC. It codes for CASSGLAGLETQYF.

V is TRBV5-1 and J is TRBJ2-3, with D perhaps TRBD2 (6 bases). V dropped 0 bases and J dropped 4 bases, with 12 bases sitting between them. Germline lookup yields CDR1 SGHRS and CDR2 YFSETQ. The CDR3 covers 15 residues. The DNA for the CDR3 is TGCGCCAGCAGCTTGGGTTCGGACTATCCAGATACGCAGTATTTT. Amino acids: CASSLGSDYPDTQYF.